What follows are 5 T cell receptor beta chains derived from one specimen sequenced in a study of T cells in Graves' hyperthyroidism and ophthalmopathy. TCR beta CDR3 regions were amplified from RNA. TCR CDR3 regions were first amplified by RT-PCR with HTBI primers. TCRdb itself ran the multiplex PCR reads through MiXCR, one entry per CDR3 protein. Of a few hundred thousand distinct CDR3 sequences in the sample, around 14% were seen once. Source material: blood. The receptors were sampled from a young woman with Graves' hyperthyroidism.

This clonotype showed up many times. V gene TRBV7-3 combines with J gene TRBJ2-3; D possibly matches TRBD1 or TRBD2 (5 bases each). CDR1 SGHTA and CDR2 FQGTGA come from the germline V gene. V was pared by 5 bases and J by 0 bases, with 12 bases between. This CDR3 is 15 amino acids long. As DNA, the CDR3 is TGTGCCAGCAGCCGGGACGTACCTAGCACAGATACGCAGTATTTT. Protein product: CASSRDVPSTDTQYF. Full variable domain (outside the CDR3, taken from reference TRBV7-3 and TRBJ2-3): GAGVSQTPSNKVTEKGKYVELRCDPISGHTALYWYRQSLGQGPEFLIYFQGTGAADDSGLPNDRFFAVRPEGSVSTLKIQRTERGDSAVYLCASSRDVPSTDTQYFGPGTRLTVL.

This clonotype has ten or more counts. The genes are TRBV7-3 and TRBJ2-4, with 7 bases that match TRBD1. V dropped 5 bases and J dropped 4; count of bases not matched to a gene: 8. The CDR3 length is 15 residues. CDR1 SGHTA and CDR2 FQGTGA come from the germline V gene. The chain's CDR3 is CASSTTGDGKNIQYF. In DNA, the CDR3 is TGTGCCAGCAGCACTACAGGGGACGGAAAAAACATTCAGTACTTC.

This clonotype was detected many times. The V gene is TRBV25-1, the J gene TRBJ1-1; D gene unclear. The germline V and J ends were trimmed by 3 bases and 1 base, with 12 bases remaining between them. The germline CDR1 and CDR2 sequences are MGHDK and SYGVNS. The length of the CDR3 is 15 residues. The CDR3 nucleotides read TGTGCCAGCAGTGATATCCGACGGGAGAACACTGAAGCTTTCTTT. Its protein is CASSDIRRENTEAFF.

At least ten counts were recorded for this clonotype. The rearrangement joins TRBV11-2 to TRBJ2-1; 9 bases align to TRBD2. From germline, CDR1 is SGHAT and CDR2 FQNNGV. The CDR3 runs 17 residues. With 1 base clipped from V and 6 bases from J, the junction kept 10 bases outside the gene matches. CDR3 in amino acids: CASSLVLAGPPGNEQFF. CDR3 in DNA: TGTGCCAGCAGCTTAGTACTAGCGGGCCCCCCAGGCAATGAGCAGTTCTTC.

The chain employs TRBV3-1 and TRBJ2-1; D unresolved. Trimming removed 2 bases at V and 7 bases at J, with 15 bases between. The CDR3 covers 15 residues. Germline V CDR1 and CDR2: LGHDT, YNNKEL (reference sequence). The CDR3 protein is CASSQRYDENNEQFF. The CDR3 DNA is TGTGCCAGCAGCCAAAGATACGACGAGAATAATGAGCAGTTCTTC.